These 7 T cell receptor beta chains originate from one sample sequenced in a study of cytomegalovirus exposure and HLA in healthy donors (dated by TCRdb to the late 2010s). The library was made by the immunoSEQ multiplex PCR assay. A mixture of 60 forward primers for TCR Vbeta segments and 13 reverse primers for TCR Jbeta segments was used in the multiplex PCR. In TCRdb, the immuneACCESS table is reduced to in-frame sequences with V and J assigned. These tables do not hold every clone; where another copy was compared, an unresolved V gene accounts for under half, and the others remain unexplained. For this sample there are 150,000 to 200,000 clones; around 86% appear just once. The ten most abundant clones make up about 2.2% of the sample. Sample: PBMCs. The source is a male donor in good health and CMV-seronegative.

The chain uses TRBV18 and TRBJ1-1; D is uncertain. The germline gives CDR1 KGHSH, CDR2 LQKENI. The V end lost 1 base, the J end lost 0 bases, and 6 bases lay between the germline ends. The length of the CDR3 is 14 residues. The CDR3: CASSPQPVNTEAFF. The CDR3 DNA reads TGTGCCAGCTCACCACAGCCGGTGAACACTGAAGCTTTCTTT.

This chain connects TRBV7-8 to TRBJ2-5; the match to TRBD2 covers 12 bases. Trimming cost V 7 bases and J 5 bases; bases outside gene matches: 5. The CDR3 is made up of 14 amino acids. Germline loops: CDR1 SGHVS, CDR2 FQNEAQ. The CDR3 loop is CASTLTSGGETQYF. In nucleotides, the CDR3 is TGTGCCAGCACCCTAACTAGCGGGGGGGAGACCCAGTACTTC.

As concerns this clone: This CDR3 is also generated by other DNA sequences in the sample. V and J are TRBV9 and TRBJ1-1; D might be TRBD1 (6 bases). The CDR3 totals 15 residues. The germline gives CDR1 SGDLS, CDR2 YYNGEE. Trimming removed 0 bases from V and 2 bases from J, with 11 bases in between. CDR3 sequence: CASSVGGRGNTEAFF. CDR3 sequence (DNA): TGTGCCAGCAGCGTAGGGGGCAGGGGCAACACTGAAGCTTTCTTT. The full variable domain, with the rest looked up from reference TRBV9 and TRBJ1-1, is DSGVTQTPKHLITATGQRVTLRCSPRSGDLSVYWYQQSLDQGLQFLIQYYNGEERAKGNILERFSAQQFPDLHSELNLSSLELGDSALYFCASSVGGRGNTEAFFGQGTRLTVV.

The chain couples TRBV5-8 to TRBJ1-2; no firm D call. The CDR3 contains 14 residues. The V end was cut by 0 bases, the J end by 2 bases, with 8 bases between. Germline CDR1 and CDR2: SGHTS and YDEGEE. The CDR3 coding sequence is TGTGCCAGCAGCTTGGTTCGGTTAAACTATGGCTACACCTTC. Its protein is CASSLVRLNYGYTF.

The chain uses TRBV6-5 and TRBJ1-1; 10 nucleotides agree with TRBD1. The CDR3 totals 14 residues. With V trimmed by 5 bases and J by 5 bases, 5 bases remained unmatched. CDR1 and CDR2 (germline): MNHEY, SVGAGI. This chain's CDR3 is CASSAGQGSTEAFF. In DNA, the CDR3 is TGTGCCAGCAGTGCGGGACAGGGGAGTACTGAAGCTTTCTTT.

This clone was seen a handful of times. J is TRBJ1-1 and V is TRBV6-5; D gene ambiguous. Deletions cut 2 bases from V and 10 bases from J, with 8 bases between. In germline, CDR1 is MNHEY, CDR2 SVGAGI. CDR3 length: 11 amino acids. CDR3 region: CASSYKSRAFF. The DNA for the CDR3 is TGTGCCAGCAGTTACAAAAGTAGAGCTTTCTTT.

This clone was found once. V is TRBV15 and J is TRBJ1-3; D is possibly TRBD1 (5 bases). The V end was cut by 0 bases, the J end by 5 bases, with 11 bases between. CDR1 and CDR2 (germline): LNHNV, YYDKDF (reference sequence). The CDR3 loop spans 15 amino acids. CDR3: CATSRDRGTRNTIYF. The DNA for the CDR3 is TGTGCCACCAGCAGAGATCGGGGGACGAGAAACACCATATATTTT. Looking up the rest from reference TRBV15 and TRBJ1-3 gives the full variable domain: DAMVIQNPRYQVTQFGKPVTLSCSQTLNHNVMYWYQQKSSQAPKLLFHYYDKDFNNEADTPDNFQSRRPNTSFCFLDIRSPGLGDTAMYLCATSRDRGTRNTIYFGEGSWLTVV.